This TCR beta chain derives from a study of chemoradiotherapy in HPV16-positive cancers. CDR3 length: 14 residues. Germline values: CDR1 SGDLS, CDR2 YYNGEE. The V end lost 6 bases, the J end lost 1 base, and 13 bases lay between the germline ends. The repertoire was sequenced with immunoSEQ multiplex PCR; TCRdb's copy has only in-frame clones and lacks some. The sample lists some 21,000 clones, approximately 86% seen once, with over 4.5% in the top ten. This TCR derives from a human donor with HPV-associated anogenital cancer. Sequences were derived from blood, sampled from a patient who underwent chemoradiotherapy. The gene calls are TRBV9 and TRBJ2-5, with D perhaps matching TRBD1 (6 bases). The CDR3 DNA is TGTGCCAGCACCGCAGGGGCTTTCCAAGAGACCCAGTACTTC. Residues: CASTAGAFQETQYF.